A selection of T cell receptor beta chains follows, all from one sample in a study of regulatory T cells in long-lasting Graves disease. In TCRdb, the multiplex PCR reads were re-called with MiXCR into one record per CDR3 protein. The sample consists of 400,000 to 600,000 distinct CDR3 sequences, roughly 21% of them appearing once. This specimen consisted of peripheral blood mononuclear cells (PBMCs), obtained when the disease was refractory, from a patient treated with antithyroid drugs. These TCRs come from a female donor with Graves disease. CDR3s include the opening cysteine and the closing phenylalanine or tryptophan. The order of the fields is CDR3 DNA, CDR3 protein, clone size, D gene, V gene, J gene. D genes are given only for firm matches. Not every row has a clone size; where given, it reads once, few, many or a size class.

cdr3_nt: TGTGCCAGCAGCCAAGTTGGGGGAGGGGACACTGAAGCTTTCTTT; cdr3_aa: CASSQVGGGDTEAFF; clone_size: few; d_call: NA; v_call: TRBV4-2; j_call: TRBJ1-1
cdr3_nt: TGCAGTGCAAGGACAGGGGATAGCAATCAGCCCCAGCATTTT; cdr3_aa: CSARTGDSNQPQHF; clone_size: many; d_call: TRBD1; v_call: TRBV20-1; j_call: TRBJ1-5
cdr3_nt: TGCAGCGTTGTCGGGGGGGCGGAGACCCAGTACTTC; cdr3_aa: CSVVGGAETQYF; clone_size: NA; d_call: TRBD2; v_call: TRBV29-1; j_call: TRBJ2-5
cdr3_nt: TGTGCCTGGAGCTCCTCAGACAATTCACCCCTCCACTTT; cdr3_aa: CAWSSSDNSPLHF; clone_size: NA; d_call: NA; v_call: TRBV30; j_call: TRBJ1-6
cdr3_nt: TGCGCCAGCAGCCAAGACCGGTACCCTAATGAAAAACTGTTTTTT; cdr3_aa: CASSQDRYPNEKLFF; clone_size: few; d_call: NA; v_call: TRBV4-1; j_call: TRBJ1-4
cdr3_nt: TGTGCCAGCAGCCAGGGGCTGGCGGGGGGCGGGGATACGCAGTATTTT; cdr3_aa: CASSQGLAGGGDTQYF; clone_size: NA; d_call: TRBD2; v_call: TRBV7-3; j_call: TRBJ2-3
cdr3_nt: TGCGCCAGCACCTCTCCAGGGAAAACTGAAGCTTTCTTT; cdr3_aa: CASTSPGKTEAFF; clone_size: NA; d_call: NA; v_call: TRBV5-1; j_call: TRBJ1-1
cdr3_nt: TGTGCCAGCAGTTTAGAGGGCAGGGTAGGGTATGGCTACACCTTC; cdr3_aa: CASSLEGRVGYGYTF; clone_size: NA; d_call: NA; v_call: TRBV28; j_call: TRBJ1-2
cdr3_nt: TGTGCCAGTAGTATAGTGCGGGTTGGGTCGGCTGAAGCTTTCTTT; cdr3_aa: CASSIVRVGSAEAFF; clone_size: NA; d_call: NA; v_call: TRBV19; j_call: TRBJ1-1
cdr3_nt: TGTGCCAGCAGTTACTCGGGAGACAGGGTTAACGAGCAGTACTTC; cdr3_aa: CASSYSGDRVNEQYF; clone_size: many; d_call: TRBD1; v_call: TRBV6-2/TRBV6-3; j_call: TRBJ2-7
cdr3_nt: TGTGCCAGCAGCCCGGACAGGGACACGGGGGAGACCCAGTACTTC; cdr3_aa: CASSPDRDTGETQYF; clone_size: once; d_call: TRBD1; v_call: TRBV28; j_call: TRBJ2-5
cdr3_nt: TGTGCCAGCAGCTTTGGCTTCTGGGACTATGGCTACACCTTC; cdr3_aa: CASSFGFWDYGYTF; clone_size: few; d_call: NA; v_call: TRBV5-6; j_call: TRBJ1-2
cdr3_nt: TGCGCCAGCAGCTTGGCACCCTCGGGACAGGGGTACAATCAGCCCCAGCATTTT; cdr3_aa: CASSLAPSGQGYNQPQHF; clone_size: NA; d_call: TRBD1; v_call: TRBV5-1; j_call: TRBJ1-5
cdr3_nt: TGTGCCAGCACCGAGTATTTAGAAGCTTTCTTT; cdr3_aa: CASTEYLEAFF; clone_size: many; d_call: NA; v_call: TRBV12-3/TRBV12-4; j_call: TRBJ1-1
cdr3_nt: TGTGCCATCAGCTCTCAGGGGTCCTATAATTCACCCCTCCACTTT; cdr3_aa: CAISSQGSYNSPLHF; clone_size: few; d_call: NA; v_call: TRBV10-3; j_call: TRBJ1-6
cdr3_nt: TGTGCCAGCAGTTACCCCAGGAGTGAGCAGTTCTTC; cdr3_aa: CASSYPRSEQFF; clone_size: NA; d_call: NA; v_call: TRBV6-5; j_call: TRBJ2-1
cdr3_nt: TGTGCCAGCAGCTTGGGACTCGGAGGCACAGATACGCAGTATTTT; cdr3_aa: CASSLGLGGTDTQYF; clone_size: NA; d_call: NA; v_call: TRBV5-5; j_call: TRBJ2-3
cdr3_nt: TGTGCCAGCAGTCGGACAGGGGGTTCAACCTGCGAGCAGTACTTC; cdr3_aa: CASSRTGGSTCEQYF; clone_size: NA; d_call: TRBD1; v_call: TRBV12-3/TRBV12-4; j_call: TRBJ2-7
cdr3_nt: TGTGCCAGCAGCCAAACCATGAACACTGAAGCTTTCTTT; cdr3_aa: CASSQTMNTEAFF; clone_size: many; d_call: NA; v_call: TRBV14; j_call: TRBJ1-1
cdr3_nt: TGTGCCAGCAGCTTGCCGGGACTAGCGTTCCAAGAGACCCAGTACTTC; cdr3_aa: CASSLPGLAFQETQYF; clone_size: NA; d_call: TRBD2; v_call: TRBV7-9; j_call: TRBJ2-5
cdr3_nt: TGCGCCAGCAGCTTGAGTCCTACATCCCAAGAGACCCAGTACTTC; cdr3_aa: CASSLSPTSQETQYF; clone_size: NA; d_call: NA; v_call: TRBV5-1; j_call: TRBJ2-5
cdr3_nt: TGTGCCAGCAGCCTAGGCTTAGGGGGCATCTACGAGCAGTACTTC; cdr3_aa: CASSLGLGGIYEQYF; clone_size: NA; d_call: TRBD1; v_call: TRBV11-2; j_call: TRBJ2-7